Below, 26 T cell receptor beta chains from the same sample are listed, as sequenced in a study of CD8+ T cells in alopecia areata. Treatment described: oral pan-JAK inhibitor, 5-10 mg twice daily. TCR sequencing used cDNA made by reverse transcription of extracted RNA. Generated by immunoSEQ multiplex PCR, the TCRdb table keeps only in-frame clones and is missing some. The profile shows 190,000 or so clones, roughly 64% of them singletons. This specimen consisted of CD8+ T cells sorted from blood, obtained at week 24, from a patient treated with tofacitinib. These receptors were obtained from a human donor with alopecia areata.

The CDR3 here is CASSYDPQDSYEQYF. The CDR3 region has the DNA TGTGCCAGCAGTTACGATCCGCAAGACTCCTACGAGCAGTACTTC. The chain couples TRBV6-5 to TRBJ2-7; D gene unclear. Germline lookup yields CDR1 MNHEY and CDR2 SVGAGI. The V end was cut by 2 bases, the J end by 0 bases, with 11 bases between. The CDR3 loop spans 15 amino acids.

The chain recombines TRBV9 with TRBJ1-2; 8 bases match TRBD1. Germline loops: CDR1 SGDLS, CDR2 YYNGEE. The junction had 8 bases not matched to a gene; V was cut back by 1 base and J by 6 bases. This CDR3 region has 15 residues. The DNA for the CDR3 is TGTGCCAGCAGCGTAAAAAGCCTACAGGGGGATGGCTACACCTTC. Translated: CASSVKSLQGDGYTF.

The genes are TRBV6-5 and TRBJ1-5; no reliable D call. V was cut by 6 bases and J by 3 bases, with 12 bases left in between. Germline-derived CDR1 and CDR2 are MNHEY and SVGAGI. The CDR3 length is 14 residues. CDR3: CASSPGVYNQPQHF. The CDR3 bases are TGTGCCAGCAGCCCCGGGGTATACAATCAGCCCCAGCATTTT.

V and J are TRBV28 and TRBJ2-7, with 10 bases fitting TRBD1. J gave up 5 bases and V 3 bases, and 7 bases lay outside the gene matches. The CDR3 length is 15 residues. In germline, CDR1 is MDHEN, CDR2 SYDVKM. The CDR3 nucleotides are TGTGCCAGCAGTTTCGTAGGACAGGGGGACCACGAGCAGTACTTC. Protein product: CASSFVGQGDHEQYF. Complete variable domain (other parts from reference TRBV28 and TRBJ2-7): DVKVTQSSRYLVKRTGEKVFLECVQDMDHENMFWYRQDPGLGLRLIYFSYDVKMKEKGDIPEGYSVSREKKERFSLILESASTNQTSMYLCASSFVGQGDHEQYFGPGTRLTVT.

V and J are TRBV6-4 and TRBJ1-2, with 7 bases fitting TRBD1. Germline trimming cut 6 bases from V and 4 bases from J; bases unmatched to any gene: 11. CDR3 length: 15 amino acids. Looked up from germline, CDR1 is MRHNA and CDR2 is SNTAGT. CDR3 in DNA: TGTGCCAGCAGACCGAACAGGGGCTATGCCTATGGCTACACCTTC. Its translation is CASRPNRGYAYGYTF.

The rearrangement links TRBV14 to TRBJ2-4; no clear D. The CDR3 extends over 14 amino acids. Trimming removed 1 base at V and 8 bases at J, with 12 bases between. Looked up from germline, CDR1 is SGHDN and CDR2 is FVKESK. The CDR3 sequence is CASSQGHGGDIQYF. CDR3 in DNA: TGTGCCAGCAGCCAAGGACACGGTGGAGACATTCAGTACTTC.

This clone was seen a handful of times. The rearrangement uses TRBV27 and TRBJ2-4; tentatively, D is TRBD1 or TRBD2 (5 bases each). This CDR3 spans 13 amino acids. Looked up from germline, CDR1 is MNHEY and CDR2 is SMNVEV (reference sequence). Trimming took off 7 bases at V and 3 bases at J, with 10 bases between the two ends. CDR3 DNA sequence: TGTGCCAGCACGGGGCGAGGCAAAAACATTCAGTACTTC. As protein: CASTGRGKNIQYF.

The chain links TRBV29-1 to TRBJ1-2, with 10 bases fitting TRBD1. The length of the CDR3 is 15 residues. With V trimmed by 3 bases and J by 5 bases, 9 bases remained unmatched. Germline-derived CDR1 and CDR2 are SQVTM and ANQGSEA. CDR3 loop: CSVEKLTGGGYGYTF. The CDR3 DNA reads as TGCAGCGTTGAGAAATTGACAGGGGGCGGTTATGGCTACACCTTC.

This clone occurred a few times. The chain is built from TRBV2 and TRBJ2-4; possible D gene TRBD2, 5 bases. CDR3 length: 15 amino acids. Germline loops: CDR1 SNHLY, CDR2 FYNNEI. The germline V and J ends were trimmed by 3 bases and 0 bases, with 9 bases remaining between them. The CDR3 region is CASSEGALAKNIQYF. The CDR3 DNA sequence: TGTGCCAGCAGTGAGGGAGCGTTAGCCAAAAACATTCAGTACTTC.

This clone has only one observation. The chain uses TRBV15 and TRBJ2-3; the match to TRBD2 covers 11 bases. Germline V gene lookup returns CDR1 LNHNV and CDR2 YYDKDF (reference sequence). The V and J ends lost 9 bases and 2 bases, in that order; junction bases with no gene match: 7. This CDR3 has 15 residues. For the CDR3, the DNA is TGTGCCACGACACTAGCGGGGGCCCTCACAGATACGCAGTATTTT. Translating it yields CATTLAGALTDTQYF.

The chain has TRBV7-6 and TRBJ2-7, with 13 bases matching TRBD2. In germline, CDR1 is SGHVS, CDR2 FNYEAQ. The CDR3 loop spans 15 amino acids. V shed 5 bases and J 2 bases; nucleotides not matched to a gene: 3. As DNA, the CDR3 is TGTGCCAGCAGCCCGGGACTAGCGGGGACCTACGAGCAGTACTTC. Translated, it gives CASSPGLAGTYEQYF.

The J gene is TRBJ2-1, the V gene TRBV5-6; TRBD2 matches 9 bases. The CDR3 has 15 residues. The germline V gene encodes CDR1 SGHDT and CDR2 YYEEEE. The J segment lost 7 bases and the V segment lost 4 bases, leaving 9 bases of the junction unmatched. The CDR3 is CASSRGLAGENEQFF. For the CDR3, the DNA is TGTGCCAGCAGCCGCGGGTTAGCGGGGGAGAATGAGCAGTTCTTC. Using reference TRBV5-6 and TRBJ2-1 for the parts outside the CDR3, the full variable domain is DAGVTQSPTHLIKTRGQQVTLRCSPKSGHDTVSWYQQALGQGPQFIFQYYEEEERQRGNFPDRFSGHQFPNYSSELNVNALLLGDSALYLCASSRGLAGENEQFFGPGTRLTVL.

The V call is TRBV25-1, the J call TRBJ2-6, with TRBD1 identical over 7 bases. The trim removed 2 bases at V and 16 bases at J, leaving 8 bases unmatched. The CDR3 sequence is 13 residues long. Germline loops: CDR1 MGHDK, CDR2 SYGVNS. DNA of the CDR3: TGTGCCAGCAGTGAAAGGGGACAGAAACGGCTGACTTTC. Translating it yields CASSERGQKRLTF.

The J gene is TRBJ2-7, the V gene TRBV7-9, with D perhaps given as TRBD1 or TRBD2 (5 bases each). Germline V gene sequence: CDR1 SEHNR, CDR2 FQNEAQ (reference sequence). The V and J ends lost 5 bases and 6 bases respectively, with 23 bases between them. The length of the CDR3 is 16 residues. DNA for the CDR3: TGTGCCAGCAGCGACTCTCAGGGACCCACTGGGATCGAGCAGTACTTC. It translates to CASSDSQGPTGIEQYF.

The chain couples TRBV30 to TRBJ1-6; the match to TRBD1 covers 7 bases. The CDR3 totals 15 residues. The germline V gene has CDR1 GTSNPN and CDR2 SVGIG (reference sequence). V gave up 5 bases and J gave up 7 bases; unmatched junction bases: 11. The CDR3 nucleotides are TGTGCCTGGGAGTTCCCGGGACAGAAAAATTCACCCCTCCACTTT. Protein: CAWEFPGQKNSPLHF. Full variable domain (missing parts from reference TRBV30 and TRBJ1-6): SQTIHQWPATLVQPVGSPLSLECTVEGTSNPNLYWYRQAAGRGLQLLFYSVGIGQISSEVPQNLSASRPQDRQFILSSKKLLLSDSGFYLCAWEFPGQKNSPLHFGNGTRLTVT.

The chain uses TRBV7-9 and TRBJ2-5; D not resolved. This CDR3 is built from 12 residues. The germline V and J ends were trimmed by 5 bases and 6 bases, with 10 bases remaining between them. Germline lookup yields CDR1 SEHNR and CDR2 FQNEAQ (reference sequence). CDR3: CASSPNGKTQYF. CDR3 in DNA: TGTGCCAGCAGCCCAAATGGGAAGACCCAGTACTTC.

The chain recombines TRBV20-1 with TRBJ1-3; D is uncertain. The CDR3 has 11 residues. The V gene's germline CDR1 is DFQATT and CDR2 SNEGSKA (reference sequence). Trimming cost V 3 bases and J 6 bases, with 6 bases left between them. The CDR3 sequence: CSARPANTIYF. CDR3 DNA: TGCAGTGCTAGGCCGGCAAACACCATATATTTT.

This clone has only one observation. Other nucleotide sequences in the sample specify the same CDR3. This chain connects TRBV29-1 to TRBJ2-7; 8 bases are a match to TRBD1. Per the germline V gene, CDR1 is SQVTM and CDR2 is ANQGSEA. The V and J ends lost 4 bases and 1 base, in that order; junction bases with no gene match: 3. The CDR3 has 13 residues. The CDR3 nucleotides read TGCAGCGTTGTAACAGGGGGTTCCTACGAGCAGTACTTC. This encodes CSVVTGGSYEQYF.

The chain uses TRBV30 and TRBJ2-7; no firm D call. Trimming shortened V by 5 bases and J by 2 bases, and 7 bases separated the two germline ends. CDR1 GTSNPN and CDR2 SVGIG come from the germline V gene (reference sequence). The CDR3 sequence is 11 residues long. For the CDR3, the DNA is TGTGCCTGGGACCGGACCTACGAGCAGTACTTC. Protein product: CAWDRTYEQYF.

Details on this clone: Other DNA sequences in the sample encode the same CDR3. The V gene is TRBV2, the J gene TRBJ2-7, with unresolved D. Germline CDR1 reads SNHLY; CDR2 reads FYNNEI. The CDR3 has 12 amino acids. V was cut by 3 bases and J by 0 bases, with 3 bases left in between. This CDR3 reads CASSDSSYEQYF. For the CDR3, the DNA is TGTGCCAGCAGTGACAGCTCCTACGAGCAGTACTTC.

This clone was counted once. The chain is built from TRBV4-2 and TRBJ2-1, with 7 bases lining up with TRBD1. This CDR3 region has 12 residues. Germline V gene lookup returns CDR1 LGHNA and CDR2 YNFKEQ. V shed 7 bases and J 7 bases; nucleotides not matched to a gene: 4. CDR3 nucleotides: TGTGCCAGCAAGACAGGGTCTAATGAGCAGTTCTTC. Translated: CASKTGSNEQFF.

This clone has more than one count but fewer than ten. This sequence joins TRBV11-3 and TRBJ2-1; D may match TRBD1 or TRBD2 (5 bases each). The CDR3 has 13 residues. Germline CDR1 is SGHNT and CDR2 is YENEEA. V was trimmed by 9 bases and J by 2 bases, leaving 11 bases between them. CDR3 nucleotides: TGTGCCAGTCAGGGAGCTGCCTACAATGAGCAGTTCTTC. Translating it yields CASQGAAYNEQFF.

The chain joins TRBV2 to TRBJ2-7; D is undetermined. The CDR3 is 10 residues long. V gave up 8 bases and J gave up 2 bases, with 4 bases separating them. CDR1 is SNHLY and CDR2 is FYNNEI in the germline V gene. The CDR3 DNA reads TGTGCCAGCCAAACCTACGAGCAGTACTTC. Translation gives CASQTYEQYF.

This chain links TRBV4-1 with TRBJ2-7; a possible D gene is TRBD2 (7 bases). The length of the CDR3 is 16 residues. V lost 4 bases and J 9 bases, leaving 25 bases between the germline ends. CDR1 is MGHRA, CDR2 YSYEKL, per germline. The CDR3, as DNA: TGCGCCAGCAGCCCAGAACGTGCGGGGGCCTCCCTAGGGCAGTACTTC. The encoded protein is CASSPERAGASLGQYF.

The V call is TRBV27, the J call TRBJ2-3; TRBD2 might be the D (7 bases). Germline V gives CDR1 MNHEY, CDR2 SMNVEV (reference sequence). V was trimmed by 7 bases and J by 5 bases, leaving 16 bases between them. This CDR3 is 14 amino acids long. CDR3 residues: CASKAAGAQDTQYF. CDR3 nucleotides: TGTGCCAGCAAGGCGGCGGGGGCGCAAGATACGCAGTATTTT.

The CDR3 bases are TGCGCCAGCAGCCAAGACACTAACACTGAAGCTTTCTTT. Its protein is CASSQDTNTEAFF. This sequence joins TRBV4-1 and TRBJ1-1; no definite D call. Germline V gene lookup returns CDR1 MGHRA and CDR2 YSYEKL. This CDR3 is built from 13 residues. Trimming removed 0 bases at V and 2 bases at J, with 4 bases between.